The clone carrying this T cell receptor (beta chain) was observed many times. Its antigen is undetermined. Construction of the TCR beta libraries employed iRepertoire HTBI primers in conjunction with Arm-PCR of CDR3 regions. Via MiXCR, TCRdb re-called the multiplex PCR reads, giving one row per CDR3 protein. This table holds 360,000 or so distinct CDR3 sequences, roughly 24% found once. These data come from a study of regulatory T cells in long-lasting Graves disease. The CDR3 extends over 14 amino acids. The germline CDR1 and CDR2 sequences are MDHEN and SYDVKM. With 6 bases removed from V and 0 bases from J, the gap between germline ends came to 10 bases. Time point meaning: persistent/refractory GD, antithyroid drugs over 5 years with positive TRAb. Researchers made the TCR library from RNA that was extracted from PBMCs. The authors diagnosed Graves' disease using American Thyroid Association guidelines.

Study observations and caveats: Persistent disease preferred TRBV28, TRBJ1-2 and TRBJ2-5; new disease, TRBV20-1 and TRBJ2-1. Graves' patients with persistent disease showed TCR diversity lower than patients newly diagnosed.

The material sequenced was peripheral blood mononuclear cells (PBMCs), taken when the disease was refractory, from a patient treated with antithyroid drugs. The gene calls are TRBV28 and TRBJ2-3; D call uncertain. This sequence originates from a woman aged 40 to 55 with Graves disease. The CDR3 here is CASSLQTSTDTQYF. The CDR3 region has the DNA TGTGCCAGCAGCCTGCAAACTAGCACAGATACGCAGTATTTT.